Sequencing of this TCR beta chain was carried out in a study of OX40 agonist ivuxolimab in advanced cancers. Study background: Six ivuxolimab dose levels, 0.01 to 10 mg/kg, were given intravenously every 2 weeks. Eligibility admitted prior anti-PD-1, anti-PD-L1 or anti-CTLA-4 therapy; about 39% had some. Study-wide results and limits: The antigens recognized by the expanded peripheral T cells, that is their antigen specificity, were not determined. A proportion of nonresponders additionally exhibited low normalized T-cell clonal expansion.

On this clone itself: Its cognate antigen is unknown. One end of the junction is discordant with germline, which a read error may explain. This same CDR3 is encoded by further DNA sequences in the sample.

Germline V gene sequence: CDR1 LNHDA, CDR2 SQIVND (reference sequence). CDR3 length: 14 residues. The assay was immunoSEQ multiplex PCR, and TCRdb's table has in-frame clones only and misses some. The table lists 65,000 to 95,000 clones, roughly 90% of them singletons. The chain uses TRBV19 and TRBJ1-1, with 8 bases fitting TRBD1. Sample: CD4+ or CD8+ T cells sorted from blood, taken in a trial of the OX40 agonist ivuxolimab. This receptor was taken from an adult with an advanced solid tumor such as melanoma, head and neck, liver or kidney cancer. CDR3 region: CASSARQGITEAFF. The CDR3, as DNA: TGTGCCAGTAGTGCCCGACAGGGGATAACTGAAGCTTTCTTC. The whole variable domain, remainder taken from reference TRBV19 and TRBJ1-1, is DGGITQSPKYLFRKEGQNVTLSCEQNLNHDAMYWYRQDPGQGLRLIYYSQIVNDFQKGDIAEGYSVSREKKESFPLTVTSAQKNPTAFYLCASSARQGITEAFFGQGTRLTVV.